The rows below give T cell receptor beta chains drawn from one sample of a study of T cell repertoires in cytomegalovirus infection. MiXCR, applied by TCRdb to the reads, yields one record per CDR3 protein. The table lists about 110,000 distinct CDR3 sequences, roughly 40% of them singletons. What these receptors recognize is not known. Sequencing used CD8+ T cells from cultured PBMCs, obtained from culture after CMV antigen stimulation. The receptor source for this set is a human donor in good health (CMV status not recorded). Some clones in this sample may be carry-over from other donors' samples. The CDR3 runs from the conserved cysteine through the conserved F or W. Fields, in order: J gene, clone size, V gene, D gene, CDR3 protein, CDR3 DNA. The D gene is left open where the match is weak. Part of the rows lack a size; the others show once, few, many or a class for expanded clones.

j_gene: TRBJ1-1
abundance: .
v_gene: TRBV7-9
d_gene: TRBD1
CDR3aa: CASRTGQGNTEAFF
CDR3nt: TGTGCCAGCAGGACGGGACAGGGGAACACTGAAGCTTTCTTT

j_gene: TRBJ2-1
abundance: .
v_gene: TRBV6-6
d_gene: .
CDR3aa: CASSYWVGLSNLYKTYNEQFF
CDR3nt: TGTGCCAGCAGTTACTGGGTTGGATTAAGCAACCTTTATAAAACCTACAATGAGCAGTTCTTC

j_gene: TRBJ2-5
abundance: few
v_gene: TRBV6-5
d_gene: .
CDR3aa: CASSSLLGNGETQYF
CDR3nt: TGTGCCAGCAGTTCCCTCCTGGGGAACGGGGAGACCCAGTACTTC

j_gene: TRBJ1-1
abundance: .
v_gene: TRBV7-6
d_gene: .
CDR3aa: CASSEGTVNTEAFF
CDR3nt: TGTGCCAGCAGCGAGGGGACCGTGAACACTGAAGCTTTCTTT

j_gene: TRBJ2-2
abundance: once
v_gene: TRBV5-1
d_gene: .
CDR3aa: CASSSDNREGTGELFF
CDR3nt: TGCGCCAGCAGCTCGGACAACAGGGAGGGCACCGGGGAGCTGTTTTTT

j_gene: TRBJ2-6
abundance: .
v_gene: TRBV19
d_gene: .
CDR3aa: CASSIVGTGANVLTF
CDR3nt: TGTGCCAGTAGTATAGTAGGTACTGGGGCCAACGTCCTGACTTTC

j_gene: TRBJ1-2
abundance: .
v_gene: TRBV29-1
d_gene: .
CDR3aa: CSVEDLWGDYGYTF
CDR3nt: TGCAGCGTTGAAGATCTTTGGGGAGACTATGGCTACACCTTC

j_gene: TRBJ2-7
abundance: few
v_gene: TRBV7-9
d_gene: .
CDR3aa: CASSFGTQYEQYF
CDR3nt: TGTGCCAGCAGCTTCGGGACACAATACGAGCAGTACTTC

j_gene: TRBJ1-1
abundance: .
v_gene: TRBV9
d_gene: .
CDR3aa: CASSPGPYNTEAFF
CDR3nt: TGTGCCAGCAGCCCCGGCCCCTACAACACTGAAGCTTTCTTT

j_gene: TRBJ1-2
abundance: few
v_gene: TRBV6-5
d_gene: .
CDR3aa: CASSYSRAGPSYGYTF
CDR3nt: TGTGCCAGCAGTTACTCTAGGGCAGGGCCGAGCTATGGCTACACCTTC

j_gene: TRBJ2-1
abundance: many
v_gene: TRBV7-2
d_gene: .
CDR3aa: CASSAGPALDEQFF
CDR3nt: TGTGCCAGCTCAGCTGGCCCAGCTCTGGATGAGCAGTTCTTC

j_gene: TRBJ2-3
abundance: .
v_gene: TRBV5-1
d_gene: TRBD2
CDR3aa: CASSLAGGGPTDTQYF
CDR3nt: TGCGCCAGCAGCTTGGCGGGCGGGGGGCCCACAGATACGCAGTATTTT

j_gene: TRBJ1-4
abundance: .
v_gene: TRBV7-9
d_gene: .
CDR3aa: CASSLFGGATNEKLFF
CDR3nt: TGTGCCAGCAGCTTATTTGGGGGCGCGACTAATGAAAAACTGTTTTTT

j_gene: TRBJ2-2
abundance: many
v_gene: TRBV6-1
d_gene: .
CDR3aa: CASRVSTWGTGELFF
CDR3nt: TGTGCCAGCAGGGTCTCCACTTGGGGCACCGGGGAGCTGTTTTTT

j_gene: TRBJ2-2
abundance: .
v_gene: TRBV12-3/TRBV12-4
d_gene: TRBD1
CDR3aa: CASSRGTGDPNTGELFF
CDR3nt: TGTGCCAGCAGTCGCGGTACAGGGGACCCGAACACCGGGGAGCTGTTTTTT

j_gene: TRBJ2-2
abundance: .
v_gene: TRBV7-6
d_gene: .
CDR3aa: CASSSSLVNTGELFF
CDR3nt: TGTGCCAGCAGCTCAAGTCTGGTTAACACCGGGGAGCTGTTTTTT

j_gene: TRBJ2-7
abundance: .
v_gene: TRBV6-1
d_gene: .
CDR3aa: CASSEERTDPLYEQYF
CDR3nt: TGTGCCAGCAGTGAAGAGCGGACAGACCCTCTCTACGAGCAGTACTTC

j_gene: TRBJ1-5
abundance: few
v_gene: TRBV27
d_gene: TRBD1
CDR3aa: CASSLYQGVNQPQHF
CDR3nt: TGTGCCAGCAGTTTATATCAGGGGGTCAATCAGCCCCAGCATTTT

j_gene: TRBJ2-1
abundance: .
v_gene: TRBV19
d_gene: .
CDR3aa: CAAGGGQGFLDEQFF
CDR3nt: TGTGCCGCGGGGGGAGGACAGGGGTTTCTGGATGAGCAGTTCTTC

j_gene: TRBJ2-1
abundance: .
v_gene: TRBV19
d_gene: .
CDR3aa: CASIGGSPYNEQFF
CDR3nt: TGTGCCAGTATTGGGGGGTCCCCCTACAATGAGCAGTTCTTC

j_gene: TRBJ2-2
abundance: .
v_gene: TRBV11-3
d_gene: .
CDR3aa: CASSLDRGRDTGELFF
CDR3nt: TGTGCCAGCAGCTTAGACCGGGGGCGCGATACCGGGGAGCTGTTTTTT

j_gene: TRBJ1-4
abundance: few
v_gene: TRBV18
d_gene: .
CDR3aa: CASSLYGANEKLFF
CDR3nt: TGTGCCAGCTCACTATACGGGGCTAATGAAAAACTGTTTTTT

j_gene: TRBJ1-1
abundance: .
v_gene: TRBV7-4
d_gene: TRBD1
CDR3aa: CASSPQGQVNTEAFF
CDR3nt: TGTGCCAGCAGCCCACAGGGACAGGTGAACACTGAAGCTTTCTTT

j_gene: TRBJ1-2
abundance: few
v_gene: TRBV7-8
d_gene: TRBD1
CDR3aa: CASRGTGNNYGYTF
CDR3nt: TGTGCCAGCAGGGGGACAGGGAATAACTATGGCTACACCTTC

j_gene: TRBJ2-1
abundance: few
v_gene: TRBV19
d_gene: .
CDR3aa: CASSIDGYNEQFF
CDR3nt: TGTGCCAGTAGTATCGACGGGTACAATGAGCAGTTCTTC

j_gene: TRBJ1-4
abundance: .
v_gene: TRBV19
d_gene: .
CDR3aa: CASSGYGAATNEKLFF
CDR3nt: TGTGCCAGTAGTGGTTACGGGGCTGCAACTAATGAAAAACTGTTTTTT

j_gene: TRBJ2-3
abundance: few
v_gene: TRBV4-1
d_gene: .
CDR3aa: CASSQEGSTDTQYF
CDR3nt: TGCGCCAGCAGCCAAGAAGGGTCCACAGATACGCAGTATTTT

j_gene: TRBJ2-2
abundance: few
v_gene: TRBV7-9
d_gene: .
CDR3aa: CASSWPKVGATGELFF
CDR3nt: TGTGCCAGCAGCTGGCCCAAGGTGGGGGCCACCGGGGAGCTGTTTTTT